These 31 T cell receptor beta chains were all obtained from the same sample, sequenced in a study of shared clonotypes between healthy human individuals. TCRdb keeps only in-frame clones here, not all; method: immunoSEQ multiplex PCR. The sample has about 1.5 million clones, 95% to 99% seen once. Sequencing used naive CD4+ T cells sorted from blood. The sample's subset: CD45RA+ positively selected. The receptor set was obtained from a man younger than 40 in good health.

Remarks on this clone: Germline and junction disagree at one end, which may indicate a read error. The gene calls are TRBV7-7 and TRBJ2-7, with TRBD1 matching 8 bases. CDR3 length: 16 amino acids. Germline V gives CDR1 SSHAT, CDR2 FNYEAQ (reference sequence). CDR3 sequence (DNA): TGTGCTAGCAGTCCTCTCTGGACAGGGAAAACCTACGAGCAGTACTTC. Translation: CASSPLWTGKTYEQYF.

The V and J genes are TRBV6-1 and TRBJ2-2; TRBD2 agrees at 8 bases. The CDR3 runs 17 residues. With 2 bases clipped from V and 4 bases from J, the junction kept 9 bases outside the gene matches. CDR1 is MNHNS and CDR2 is SASEGT in the germline V gene. CDR3 nucleotide sequence: TGTGCCAGCAGTGAACCGTTCGGGAGGGCCCGCACCGGGGAGCTGTTTTTT. Its translation: CASSEPFGRARTGELFF.

The chain uses TRBV10-3 and TRBJ2-1, with 11 bases lining up with TRBD1. The germline V gene encodes CDR1 ENHRY and CDR2 SYGVKD. The CDR3 is 15 amino acids. With 6 bases clipped from V and 6 bases from J, the junction kept 7 bases outside the gene matches. The CDR3 protein is CAISAGQGAANEQFF. Here the CDR3 DNA reads TGTGCCATCAGCGCTGGACAGGGGGCGGCCAATGAGCAGTTCTTC.

The genes are TRBV5-1 and TRBJ1-2, with 10 bases matching TRBD1. This CDR3 region has 17 residues. The J segment lost 6 bases and the V segment lost 0 bases, leaving 11 bases of the junction unmatched. The germline V gene has CDR1 SGHRS and CDR2 YFSETQ. The CDR3 bases are TGCGCCAGCAGCTTGGGGACGCCGGGACAGGGGACGGATGGCTACACCTTC. Its protein product is CASSLGTPGQGTDGYTF.

The chain combines TRBV9 with TRBJ1-3, with D perhaps TRBD1 (5 bases). The CDR3 is 14 residues long. CDR1 SGDLS and CDR2 YYNGEE come from the germline V gene. V lost 4 bases and J lost 0, with 8 bases in between. CDR3 protein: CASSTQVSGNTIYF. In DNA form, the CDR3 reads TGTGCCAGCAGCACACAGGTCTCTGGAAACACCATATATTTT.

This clone showed up just once. This sequence joins TRBV4-1 and TRBJ2-3; D is undetermined. Between the trimmed V and J ends, which lost 3 bases and 1 base, there was a span of 14 bases. CDR3 length equals 16 residues. CDR1 and CDR2 from the germline V gene are MGHRA and YSYEKL. The CDR3 spells CASSHIPTRRTDTQYF. The CDR3 DNA sequence: TGCGCCAGCAGCCATATACCGACTCGCCGCACAGATACGCAGTATTTT.

In regard to this clone: The same CDR3 arises from other DNA sequences in this sample as well. This rearrangement joins TRBV28 to TRBJ1-5, with D uncertain. Germline CDR1 reads MDHEN; CDR2 reads SYDVKM. This CDR3 contains 13 residues. V was clipped by 2 bases and J by 4 bases, with 6 bases between them. The CDR3 DNA follows: TGTGCCAGCAGTTTAGTCCTAAATCAGCCCCAGCATTTT. Its protein product is CASSLVLNQPQHF.

The chain is built from TRBV28 and TRBJ2-7, with D uncertain. From germline, CDR1 is MDHEN and CDR2 SYDVKM. The CDR3 length is 8 residues. The V and J ends lost 6 bases and 11 bases respectively, with 5 bases between them. The DNA for the CDR3 is TGTGCCAGCAGCCAGGAGTACTTC. Translating gives CASSQEYF.

This chain connects TRBV6-5 to TRBJ2-1, with 9 bases identical to TRBD2. CDR3 length: 15 residues. V lost 7 bases and J lost 4; bases outside the gene matches: 8. The germline V gene encodes CDR1 MNHEY and CDR2 SVGAGI. The CDR3 loop is CASNRRTSEYNEQFF. CDR3 sequence (DNA): TGTGCCAGCAACCGACGGACTAGCGAGTACAATGAGCAGTTCTTC.

The genes are TRBV29-1 and TRBJ1-2, with D tentatively TRBD1 (6 bases). The V end lost 7 bases, the J end lost 7 bases, and 13 bases lay between the germline ends. Germline CDR1 and CDR2: SQVTM and ANQGSEA. CDR3 size: 11 residues. As DNA, the CDR3 is TGCAGCGCCCAGGGGTCCAGTGGCTACACCTTC. Its translation is CSAQGSSGYTF.

The chain couples TRBV2 to TRBJ2-7; D remains ambiguous. Germline V gene lookup returns CDR1 SNHLY and CDR2 FYNNEI. Trimming took 3 bases from V and 2 from J, leaving 11 bases between them. The CDR3 totals 14 residues. The CDR3 is CASSEVRGPYEQYF. Here the CDR3 DNA reads TGTGCCAGCAGTGAGGTACGTGGACCCTACGAGCAGTACTTC.

Remarks on this clone: Different DNA sequences within this sample yield the same CDR3. This chain connects TRBV18 to TRBJ2-5; possible D gene TRBD2, 5 bases. The CDR3 loop spans 13 amino acids. Trimming left V 1 base short and J 4 bases short, with 7 bases between. The germline gives CDR1 KGHSH, CDR2 LQKENI. This CDR3 reads CASSPRGRETQYF. CDR3 nucleotides: TGTGCCAGCTCACCACGAGGGCGAGAGACCCAGTACTTC.

V usage is TRBV19 and J usage is TRBJ2-4; possible D gene TRBD2, 6 bases. Germline V gives CDR1 LNHDA, CDR2 SQIVND (reference sequence). The CDR3 is made up of 14 amino acids. The V end was cut by 6 bases, the J end by 6 bases, with 15 bases between. The CDR3 DNA follows: TGTGCCAGTAGGGGGGGAGCGGGTCTAAACATTCAGTACTTC. Translated: CASRGGAGLNIQYF.

The chain recombines TRBV29-1 with TRBJ2-6, with D perhaps matching TRBD1 or TRBD2 (5 bases each). Trimming took 3 bases from V and 1 from J, leaving 16 bases between them. CDR3 size: 17 residues. Germline V gene lookup returns CDR1 SQVTM and CDR2 ANQGSEA. CDR3 bases: TGCAGCGTTGATCCAGGGACGGTTCGGTCTGGGGCCAACGTCCTGACTTTC. Translated, it gives CSVDPGTVRSGANVLTF. The full variable domain, in which reference TRBV29-1 and TRBJ2-6 provide the parts outside the CDR3, is SAVISQKPSRDICQRGTSLTIQCQVDSQVTMMFWYRQQPGQSLTLIATANQGSEATYESGFVIDKFPISRPNLTFSTLTVSNMSPEDSSIYLCSVDPGTVRSGANVLTFGAGSRLTVL.

The table lists this clone with a count of one. Additional DNA sequences in this sample encode the identical CDR3. The rearrangement joins TRBV9 to TRBJ1-3; D is undetermined. Germline V CDR1 and CDR2: SGDLS, YYNGEE. Trimming shortened V by 1 base and J by 1 base, and 3 bases separated the two germline ends. The length of the CDR3 is 13 residues. The DNA for the CDR3 is TGTGCCAGCAGCGTAAATTCTGGAAACACCATATATTTT. The encoded protein is CASSVNSGNTIYF.

This clone was seen a single time. The chain joins TRBV7-9 to TRBJ2-1; 15 nucleotides line up with TRBD2. Looked up from germline, CDR1 is SEHNR and CDR2 is FQNEAQ (reference sequence). This CDR3 has 18 residues. V trimming: 8 bases; J trimming: 5 bases; junction bases outside the gene matches: 13. The CDR3 sequence is CASAPGTSGRLFHNEQFF. CDR3 nucleotides: TGTGCCAGCGCCCCCGGGACTAGCGGGAGGTTGTTCCACAATGAGCAGTTCTTC.

This chain connects TRBV18 to TRBJ2-7, with D perhaps being TRBD1 or TRBD2 (5 bases each). This CDR3 comprises 14 residues. The germline V gene has CDR1 KGHSH and CDR2 LQKENI. V was clipped by 1 base and J by 7 bases, with 14 bases between them. In DNA, the CDR3 is TGTGCCAGCTCACCACGGGACGGCGCCGCGGAGCAGTACTTC. This encodes CASSPRDGAAEQYF.

The chain has TRBV14 and TRBJ2-2, with D hard to call. CDR1 SGHDN and CDR2 FVKESK come from the germline V gene. This CDR3 is 15 amino acids long. The V and J ends lost 0 bases and 6 bases respectively, with 11 bases between them. CDR3 bases: TGTGCCAGCAGCCAAGAGTTGGGGTCCGCCGGGGAGCTGTTTTTT. Amino acids: CASSQELGSAGELFF.

The chain employs TRBV29-1 and TRBJ1-1; 7 bases match TRBD1. From germline, CDR1 is SQVTM and CDR2 ANQGSEA. The CDR3 runs to 13 residues. The ends lost 5 bases at V and 0 bases at J; junction bases unmatched: 3. For the CDR3, the DNA is TGCAGCGTTACCAGGGGGATGAACACTGAAGCTTTCTTT. Translation gives CSVTRGMNTEAFF.

This chain joins TRBV5-1 and TRBJ2-7, with D tentatively TRBD2 (5 bases). The CDR3 sequence is 14 residues long. V was cut by 4 bases and J by 3 bases, with 14 bases left in between. CDR1 and CDR2 (germline): SGHRS, YFSETQ. The DNA of the CDR3 is TGCGCCAGCAGCCGAACCTCGGGGTACTACGAGCAGTACTTC. This gives the protein CASSRTSGYYEQYF.

As concerns this clone: A read error may produce the germline difference seen at one junction end. CDR3 nucleotides: TGTGCCAGCAGTTTTGCCCAGCGGGAGCTGTACTTC. Encoded protein: CASSFAQRELYF. The chain has TRBV5-5 and TRBJ2-7; 8 bases match TRBD2. CDR1 is SGHKS, CDR2 YYEKEE, per germline (reference sequence). The CDR3 spans 12 residues.

Remarks on this clone: At the DNA level, this CDR3 is encoded by other sequences in the same sample as well. This chain uses TRBV28 with TRBJ1-3, with 7 bases that match TRBD1. The CDR3 is 14 residues long. V was clipped by 3 bases and J by 4 bases; unmatched bases: 3. Germline CDR1 MDHEN, CDR2 SYDVKM. The CDR3 loop is CASSFRGYGNTIYF. The CDR3, as DNA: TGTGCCAGCAGTTTCAGGGGGTACGGAAACACCATATATTTT. The variable domain in full, with the rest retrieved from reference TRBV28 and TRBJ1-3, is DVKVTQSSRYLVKRTGEKVFLECVQDMDHENMFWYRQDPGLGLRLIYFSYDVKMKEKGDIPEGYSVSREKKERFSLILESASTNQTSMYLCASSFRGYGNTIYFGEGSWLTVV.

The CDR3 sequence is CASSVLAGGSDEQFF. The CDR3 bases are TGTGCCAGCAGCGTACTAGCGGGAGGTTCGGATGAGCAGTTCTTC. This chain joins TRBV7-9 and TRBJ2-1, with 12 bases aligning to TRBD2. Germline V gene sequence: CDR1 SEHNR, CDR2 FQNEAQ (reference sequence). The CDR3 loop spans 15 amino acids. The V and J ends lost 5 bases and 8 bases, in that order; junction bases with no gene match: 7.

This clone has only a few counts. V and J are TRBV6-1 and TRBJ2-7, with D tentatively TRBD1 (5 bases). The germline CDR1 and CDR2 sequences are MNHNS and SASEGT. The CDR3 is 12 amino acids. V was clipped by 6 bases and J by 3 bases, with 9 bases between them. CDR3 nucleotides: TGTGCCAGCAGCCCAGGGTTCTACGAGCAGTACTTC. Translating it yields CASSPGFYEQYF.

CDR3 bases: TGTGCCAGCAGTCACCTGACTAGTAATCGGTCCTACAATGAGCAGTTCTTC. It encodes CASSHLTSNRSYNEQFF. The J gene is TRBJ2-1, the V gene TRBV27; TRBD2 might be the D (6 bases). This CDR3 comprises 17 residues. V lost 5 bases and J 1 base, leaving 18 bases between the germline ends. CDR1 MNHEY and CDR2 SMNVEV come from the germline V gene (reference sequence).

This chain connects TRBV5-8 to TRBJ2-2; D perhaps matches TRBD2 (6 bases). CDR3 length: 15 amino acids. Germline loops: CDR1 SGHTS, CDR2 YDEGEE. V was pared by 3 bases and J by 2 bases, with 11 bases between. CDR3 sequence (DNA): TGTGCCAGCAGCTACGGGAGAGTTAACACCGGGGAGCTGTTTTTT. It codes for CASSYGRVNTGELFF.

With regard to this clone: A read error may produce the germline difference seen at one junction end. This rearrangement joins TRBV11-2 to TRBJ2-3, with D unclear. Germline V gives CDR1 SGHAT, CDR2 FQNNGV. The CDR3 runs 10 residues. This chain's CDR3 is CASRTRHQVF. CDR3 DNA: TGTGCCAGCAGAACAAGGCATCAAGTTTTT.

The chain uses TRBV29-1 and TRBJ2-3, with D hard to call. The CDR3 covers 11 residues. V shed 6 bases and J shed 9 bases, with 13 bases lying between them. Looked up from germline, CDR1 is SQVTM and CDR2 is ANQGSEA. The CDR3 loop reads CSVRLSRTQYF. CDR3 coding DNA: TGCAGCGTGAGGCTTTCGCGAACGCAGTATTTT.

The gene calls are TRBV6-5 and TRBJ1-3, with D perhaps matching TRBD1 (5 bases). Trimming took 6 bases from V and 2 from J, leaving 14 bases between them. The CDR3 has 15 residues. Germline CDR1 and CDR2: MNHEY and SVGAGI. This CDR3 reads CASRYSPGAGNTIYF. The CDR3 DNA follows: TGTGCCAGCAGATATTCCCCGGGGGCTGGAAACACCATATATTTT.

The chain recombines TRBV7-8 with TRBJ2-1; 8 bases fit TRBD2. The CDR3 contains 16 residues. CDR1 and CDR2 (germline): SGHVS, FQNEAQ. With V trimmed by 5 bases and J by 0 bases, 6 bases remained unmatched. The CDR3 reads CASSRGAGGSYNEQFF. In DNA form, the CDR3 reads TGTGCCAGCAGCCGGGGGGCGGGGGGCTCCTACAATGAGCAGTTCTTC. Based on the CDR3 plus reference TRBV7-8 and TRBJ2-1, the full variable domain is GAGVSQSPRYKVAKRGQDVALRCDPISGHVSLFWYQQALGQGPEFLTYFQNEAQLDKSGLPSDRFFAERPEGSVSTLKIQRTQQEDSAVYLCASSRGAGGSYNEQFFGPGTRLTVL.

This chain links TRBV18 with TRBJ2-3; D gene unclear. Germline V gene lookup returns CDR1 KGHSH and CDR2 LQKENI. The CDR3 totals 14 residues. Trimming removed 2 bases from V and 5 bases from J, with 11 bases in between. CDR3 sequence (DNA): TGTGCCAGCTCACCATTTCTTTCTGAAGATACGCAGTATTTT. Amino acids: CASSPFLSEDTQYF.